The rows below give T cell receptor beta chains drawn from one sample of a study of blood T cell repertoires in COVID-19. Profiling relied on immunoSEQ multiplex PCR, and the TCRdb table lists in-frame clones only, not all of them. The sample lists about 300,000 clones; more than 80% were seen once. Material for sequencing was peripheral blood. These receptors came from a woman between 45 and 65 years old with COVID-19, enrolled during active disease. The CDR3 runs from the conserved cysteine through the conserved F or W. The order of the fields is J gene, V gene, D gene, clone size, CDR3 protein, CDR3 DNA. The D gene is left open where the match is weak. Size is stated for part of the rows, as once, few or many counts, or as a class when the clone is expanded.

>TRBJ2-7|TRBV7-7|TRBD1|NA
CASSQLGTGYEQYF
TGTGCTAGCAGCCAGCTAGGGACAGGCTACGAGCAGTACTTC
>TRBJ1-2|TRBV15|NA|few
CATQGIGYYGYTF
TGTGCCACCCAGGGTATTGGATACTATGGCTACACCTTC
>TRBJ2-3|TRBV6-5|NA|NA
CASSRTDYTDTQYF
TGTGCCAGCAGCCGGACAGACTACACAGATACGCAGTATTTT
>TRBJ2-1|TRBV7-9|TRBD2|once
CASSPPGGSKGNEQFF
TGTGCCAGCAGCCCCCCGGGCGGGAGTAAGGGCAATGAGCAGTTCTTC
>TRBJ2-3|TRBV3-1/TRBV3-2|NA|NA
CASSPPGGLSTDTQYF
TGTGCCAGCAGCCCCCCGGGGGGCCTCAGCACAGATACGCAGTATTTT
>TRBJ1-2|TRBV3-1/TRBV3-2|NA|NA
CASSQEGVYGYTF
TGTGCCAGCAGCCAAGAAGGGGTTTATGGCTACACCTTC
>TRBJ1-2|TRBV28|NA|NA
CASSIPLEGYTF
TGTGCCAGCAGCATCCCTTTGGAGGGCTACACCTTC
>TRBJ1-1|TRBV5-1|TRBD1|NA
CASSLGQGWTEAFF
TGCGCCAGCAGCTTAGGACAGGGCTGGACTGAAGCTTTCTTT
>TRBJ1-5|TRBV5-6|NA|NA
CASSQLARVNQPQHF
TGTGCCAGCAGCCAATTGGCACGGGTCAATCAGCCCCAGCATTTT
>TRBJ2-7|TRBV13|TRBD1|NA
CASSPLDRGHEQYF
TGTGCCAGCAGCCCCCTGGACAGGGGCCACGAGCAGTACTTC
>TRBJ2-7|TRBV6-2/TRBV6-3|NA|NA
CASSYGVGAYEQYF
TGTGCCAGCAGTTACGGGGTGGGAGCCTACGAGCAGTACTTC
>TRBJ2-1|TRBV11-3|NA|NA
CASSTRTVHNEQFF
TGTGCCAGCAGCACCCGGACAGTTCACAATGAGCAGTTCTTC
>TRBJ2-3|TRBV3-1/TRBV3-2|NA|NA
CASSRNEGTQYF
TGTGCCAGCAGCCGAAACGAGGGTACGCAGTATTTT
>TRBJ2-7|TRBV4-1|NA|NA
CASSHIRRSGDEQYF
TGCGCCAGCAGCCACATACGACGATCGGGAGACGAGCAGTACTTC
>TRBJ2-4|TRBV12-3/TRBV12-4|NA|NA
CASSLKIDIQYF
TGTGCCAGCAGTTTAAAAATCGACATTCAGTACTTC
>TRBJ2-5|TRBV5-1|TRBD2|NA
CASSFRLAGVRETQYF
TGCGCCAGCAGCTTTCGACTAGCGGGAGTCAGAGAGACCCAGTACTTC
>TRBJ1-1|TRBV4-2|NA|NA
CASSQNGQGTMNTEAFF
TGTGCCAGCAGCCAAAACGGTCAGGGGACGATGAACACTGAAGCTTTCTTT
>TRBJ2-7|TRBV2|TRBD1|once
CASSIQGGTGYEQYF
TGTGCCAGCAGCATACAGGGGGGCACTGGTTACGAGCAGTACTTC
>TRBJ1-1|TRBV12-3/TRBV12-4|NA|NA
CASSPGWTEAFF
TGTGCCAGCAGCCCGGGGTGGACTGAAGCTTTCTTT
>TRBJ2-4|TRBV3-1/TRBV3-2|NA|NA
CASSAGHLAKNIQYF
TGTGCCAGCAGTGCCGGACATCTAGCCAAAAACATTCAGTACTTC
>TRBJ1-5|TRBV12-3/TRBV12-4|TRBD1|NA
CASSSRGDQPQHF
TGTGCCAGCAGTTCCAGGGGGGATCAGCCCCAGCATTTT
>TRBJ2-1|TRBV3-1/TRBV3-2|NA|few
CASSPYYGYNEQFF
TGTGCCAGCAGCCCCTACTACGGGTACAATGAGCAGTTCTTC
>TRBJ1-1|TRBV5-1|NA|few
CASVLHTGTEAFF
TGCGCCAGCGTACTACACACGGGAACTGAAGCTTTCTTT
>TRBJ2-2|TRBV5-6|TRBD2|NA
CASSLAAGRETTGELFF
TGTGCCAGCAGCTTGGCGGCCGGGAGGGAAACCACCGGGGAGCTGTTTTTT
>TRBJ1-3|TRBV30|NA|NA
CAWSSYSGNTIYF
TGTGCCTGGAGTTCCTACTCTGGAAACACCATATATTTT
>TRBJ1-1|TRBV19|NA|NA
CASNEGASTEAFF
TGTGCCAGTAATGAAGGGGCAAGCACTGAAGCTTTCTTT
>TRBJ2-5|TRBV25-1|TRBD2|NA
CASSGSGSLQETQYF
TGTGCCAGCAGTGGTAGCGGGAGCCTACAAGAGACCCAGTACTTC
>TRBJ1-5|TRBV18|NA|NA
CASSPHREGNQPQHF
TGTGCCAGCTCACCACACAGGGAGGGTAATCAGCCCCAGCATTTT
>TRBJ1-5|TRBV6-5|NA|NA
CAARLWLENNQPQHF
TGTGCCGCACGGTTATGGTTGGAGAACAATCAGCCCCAGCATTTT
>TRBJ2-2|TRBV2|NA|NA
CASSERGRTTGELFF
TGTGCCAGCAGTGAGCGAGGGAGAACGACCGGGGAGCTGTTTTTT
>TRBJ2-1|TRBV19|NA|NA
CASSTRTGGALSGNNEQFF
TGTGCCAGTAGTACCCGGACAGGAGGGGCCCTAAGTGGGAACAATGAGCAGTTCTTC
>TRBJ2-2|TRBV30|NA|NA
CARYITNTGELFF
TGTGCCCGTTACATTACGAACACCGGGGAGCTGTTTTTT
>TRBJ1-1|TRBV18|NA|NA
CASSPDTMNTEAFF
TGTGCCAGCTCACCCGACACCATGAACACTGAAGCTTTCTTT
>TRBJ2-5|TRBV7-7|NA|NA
CASRLVVGQAAQETQYF
TGTGCTAGCAGGTTAGTAGTAGGCCAGGCCGCACAAGAGACCCAGTACTTC
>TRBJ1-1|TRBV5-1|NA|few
CASSQPTTEAFF
TGCGCCAGCAGCCAACCAACTACTGAAGCTTTCTTT
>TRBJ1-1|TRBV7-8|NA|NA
CASSLGGEADTEAFF
TGTGCCAGCAGCCTGGGGGGGGAGGCGGACACTGAAGCTTTCTTT
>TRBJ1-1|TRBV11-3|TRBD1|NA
CASSARQGAITEAFF
TGTGCCAGCAGCGCCAGACAGGGGGCAATCACTGAAGCTTTCTTT
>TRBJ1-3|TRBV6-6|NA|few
CASSRTFSTGSSGNTIYF
TGTGCCAGCAGCCGAACCTTCAGCACAGGGTCTTCTGGAAACACCATATATTTT
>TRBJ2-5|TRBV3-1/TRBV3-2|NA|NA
CASSRRDSSQETQYF
TGTGCCAGCAGCCGGAGGGACAGTAGCCAAGAGACCCAGTACTTC
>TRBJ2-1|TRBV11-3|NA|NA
CASSPSPGNEQFF
TGTGCCAGCAGCCCCTCCCCAGGCAATGAGCAGTTCTTC